A selection of T cell receptor beta chains follows, all from one sample in a study of OX40 agonist ivuxolimab in advanced cancers. Data came from immunoSEQ multiplex PCR; TCRdb stores just in-frame clones and leaves some out. The table has 65,000 to 85,000 clones, approximately 88% seen once. The sequenced sample was CD4+ or CD8+ T cells sorted from blood, obtained in a trial of the OX40 agonist ivuxolimab. The source is an adult with an advanced solid tumor such as melanoma, head and neck, liver or kidney cancer. CDR3s include the opening cysteine and the closing phenylalanine or tryptophan. A D gene is named only where the DNA matches it firmly. Clone size is shown for a subset of rows, as once, few, many or a class of expanded clone.

len: 17; j_gene: TRBJ2-2; v_gene: TRBV15; abundance: .; d_gene: TRBD1; CDR3nt: TGTGCCACCAGCAGAGGACAGGGACAGGCCGACACCGGGGAGCTGTTTTTT; CDR3aa: CATSRGQGQADTGELFF
len: 13; j_gene: TRBJ2-1; v_gene: TRBV10-3; abundance: once; d_gene: TRBD2; CDR3nt: TGTGCCATCACAATAGCGGGGGGGGATGAGCAGTTCTTC; CDR3aa: CAITIAGGDEQFF
len: 14; j_gene: TRBJ1-2; v_gene: TRBV5-5; abundance: .; d_gene: .; CDR3nt: TGTGCCAGCAGCACCGTGACAGGTTCATATGGCTACACCTTC; CDR3aa: CASSTVTGSYGYTF
len: 15; j_gene: TRBJ2-1; v_gene: TRBV9; abundance: .; d_gene: .; CDR3nt: TGTGCCAGCAGCGTATCCCTGAGCTCCTACAATGAGCAGTTCTTC; CDR3aa: CASSVSLSSYNEQFF
len: 14; j_gene: TRBJ2-7; v_gene: TRBV12-5; abundance: .; d_gene: .; CDR3nt: TGTGCTAGTGCCGGTGAGACACGTTCCCACGAGCAGTACTTC; CDR3aa: CASAGETRSHEQYF
len: 14; j_gene: TRBJ1-1; v_gene: TRBV6-1; abundance: .; d_gene: .; CDR3nt: TGTGCCAGCACCAAGGATCGGCAATTCACTGAAGCTTTCTTT; CDR3aa: CASTKDRQFTEAFF
len: 14; j_gene: TRBJ2-3; v_gene: TRBV9; abundance: .; d_gene: .; CDR3nt: TGTGCCAGCAGCGCCACCGATCTTACGGGTGCGCAGTATTTT; CDR3aa: CASSATDLTGAQYF
len: 17; j_gene: TRBJ1-2; v_gene: TRBV5-3; abundance: .; d_gene: .; CDR3nt: TGTGCCAGAACAACCCGCCGGGAAAGAAAAGGGGGCTATGGCTACACCTTC; CDR3aa: CARTTRRERKGGYGYTF
len: 16; j_gene: TRBJ1-6; v_gene: TRBV5-1; abundance: .; d_gene: .; CDR3nt: TGCGCCAGCAGCTTGACCCCGGGACACTCTAATTCACCCCTCCACTTT; CDR3aa: CASSLTPGHSNSPLHF
len: 14; j_gene: TRBJ2-7; v_gene: TRBV19; abundance: .; d_gene: .; CDR3nt: TGTGCCAGTAGTGCAACCCAGGGGTCGTCCGAGCAGTACTTC; CDR3aa: CASSATQGSSEQYF
len: 14; j_gene: TRBJ2-6; v_gene: TRBV6-1; abundance: .; d_gene: .; CDR3nt: TGTGCCAGCAGTCCCGTTTACGGGGCCAACGTCCTGACTTTC; CDR3aa: CASSPVYGANVLTF
len: 16; j_gene: TRBJ1-4; v_gene: TRBV7-9; abundance: .; d_gene: .; CDR3nt: TGTGCCAGCAGCCCTACTCCCGATGCAACTAATGAAAAACTGTTTTTT; CDR3aa: CASSPTPDATNEKLFF
len: 14; j_gene: TRBJ1-6; v_gene: TRBV18; abundance: .; d_gene: .; CDR3nt: TGTGCCAGCTCACCCGACAGTGATAATTCACCCCTCCACTTT; CDR3aa: CASSPDSDNSPLHF
len: 15; j_gene: TRBJ2-1; v_gene: TRBV6-5; abundance: once; d_gene: .; CDR3nt: TGTGCCAGCAAAAAGGGGGGGAGCTCCTACAATGAGCAGTTCTTC; CDR3aa: CASKKGGSSYNEQFF
len: 13; j_gene: TRBJ1-2; v_gene: TRBV10-3; abundance: .; d_gene: TRBD1; CDR3nt: TGTGCCATCAGTGAGAGAACAGGGGATGGCTACACCTTC; CDR3aa: CAISERTGDGYTF
len: 14; j_gene: TRBJ2-3; v_gene: TRBV5-1; abundance: .; d_gene: .; CDR3nt: TGCGCCAGCAGCGATGACACTAGCACAGATACGCAGTATTTT; CDR3aa: CASSDDTSTDTQYF
len: 15; j_gene: TRBJ2-3; v_gene: TRBV5-4; abundance: once; d_gene: TRBD2; CDR3nt: TGTGCCAGCAGCTTGGCGACTAGCGGCACAGATACGCAGTATTTT; CDR3aa: CASSLATSGTDTQYF
len: 13; j_gene: TRBJ1-2; v_gene: TRBV18; abundance: .; d_gene: .; CDR3nt: TGTGCCAGCTCACCACCAGAGGGTTGGGGCTACACCTTC; CDR3aa: CASSPPEGWGYTF
len: 12; j_gene: TRBJ1-3; v_gene: TRBV10-2; abundance: .; d_gene: .; CDR3nt: TGCGCCAGCAGTCCCGGGGGAAACACCATATATTTT; CDR3aa: CASSPGGNTIYF
len: 15; j_gene: TRBJ2-7; v_gene: TRBV6-5; abundance: .; d_gene: .; CDR3nt: TGTGCCAGCAGTCTCCAGAGCGGGTTCTCCTACGAGCAGTACTTC; CDR3aa: CASSLQSGFSYEQYF
len: 14; j_gene: TRBJ1-4; v_gene: TRBV29-1; abundance: .; d_gene: TRBD1; CDR3nt: TGCAGCATACCGTCGACAGGGACTAATGAAAAACTGTTTTTT; CDR3aa: CSIPSTGTNEKLFF
len: 15; j_gene: TRBJ2-3; v_gene: TRBV5-1; abundance: .; d_gene: TRBD2; CDR3nt: TGCGCCAGCAGCTTTAGCGGGGGGGCCGGAGATACGCAGTATTTT; CDR3aa: CASSFSGGAGDTQYF
len: 16; j_gene: TRBJ1-3; v_gene: TRBV18; abundance: .; d_gene: TRBD1; CDR3nt: TGTGCCAGCTCACCGGGACAGGGGGCATCTGGAAACACCATATATTTT; CDR3aa: CASSPGQGASGNTIYF
len: 16; j_gene: TRBJ1-5; v_gene: TRBV18; abundance: .; d_gene: .; CDR3nt: TGTGCCAGCTCACCACCGAATCAGGGGAACAATCAGCCCCAGCATTTT; CDR3aa: CASSPPNQGNNQPQHF
len: 15; j_gene: TRBJ2-2; v_gene: TRBV10-1; abundance: .; d_gene: TRBD1; CDR3nt: TGCGCCAGCAGCGCTACAGGGGTGAACACCGGGGAGCTGTTTTTT; CDR3aa: CASSATGVNTGELFF
len: 13; j_gene: TRBJ2-5; v_gene: TRBV4-1; abundance: .; d_gene: .; CDR3nt: TGCGCCAGCAGCCAGGCCGCTCAAGAGACCCAGTACTTC; CDR3aa: CASSQAAQETQYF
len: 14; j_gene: TRBJ2-3; v_gene: TRBV5-1; abundance: .; d_gene: .; CDR3nt: TGCGCCAGCAGCTTGGCAACTAGCACAGATACGCAGTATTTT; CDR3aa: CASSLATSTDTQYF
len: 14; j_gene: TRBJ1-1; v_gene: TRBV5-1; abundance: .; d_gene: TRBD1; CDR3nt: TGCGCCAGCGGACAGGGGGCATTCAGCACTGAAGCTTTCTTT; CDR3aa: CASGQGAFSTEAFF
len: 12; j_gene: TRBJ2-5; v_gene: TRBV2; abundance: .; d_gene: .; CDR3nt: TGTGCCGGCAGGTCGTACCAAGAGACCCAGTACTTC; CDR3aa: CAGRSYQETQYF
len: 15; j_gene: TRBJ2-7; v_gene: TRBV9; abundance: .; d_gene: .; CDR3nt: TGTGCCAGCAGCGTAGGACCGGACTCCGCCTACGAGCAGTACTTC; CDR3aa: CASSVGPDSAYEQYF
len: 16; j_gene: TRBJ2-2; v_gene: TRBV6-6; abundance: .; d_gene: TRBD2; CDR3nt: TGTGCCAGCAGTATCCATGCGGGAGCGAACACCGGGGAGCTGTTTTTT; CDR3aa: CASSIHAGANTGELFF
len: 14; j_gene: TRBJ1-2; v_gene: TRBV19; abundance: .; d_gene: .; CDR3nt: TGTGCCAGTATGAGGGTCGGGAACCGGGATGGCTACACCTTC; CDR3aa: CASMRVGNRDGYTF
len: 13; j_gene: TRBJ1-2; v_gene: TRBV6-1; abundance: .; d_gene: TRBD1; CDR3nt: TGTGCCAGCAGCCCGGGACAGGAGATTGGCTACACCTTC; CDR3aa: CASSPGQEIGYTF